These T cell receptor beta chains were read from a single sample in a study of response to subunit inactivated influenza vaccine. MiXCR, applied by TCRdb to the RT-PCR reads, yields one record per CDR3 protein. The sample includes 600,000 to 850,000 distinct CDR3 sequences, 11% to 15% of them seen just once. The sample in question was PBMCs from blood, obtained 14 to 15 days before vaccination. The origin of the receptors is a man aged 50 to 60 who received an inactivated influenza vaccine. CDR3s include the opening cysteine and the closing phenylalanine or tryptophan. The D gene is left open where the match is weak. A row's size may be missing; if present it is once, few, many or a size class.

>.|TRBV6-1|TRBJ2-3|.
TGTGCCAGCAGCCCGTACAGGGTTAGAACTAGCACAGATACGCAGTATTTT
CASSPYRVRTSTDTQYF
>few|TRBV7-2|TRBJ2-7|TRBD2
TGTGCCAGCAGCTTACTAGCGGGTTCCCTCTACGAGCAGTACTTC
CASSLLAGSLYEQYF
>.|TRBV20-1|TRBJ2-7|.
TGCAGTGCCCAGACATTACAGGGCGGGCCGGAGCAGTACTTC
CSAQTLQGGPEQYF
>.|TRBV5-1|TRBJ2-3|TRBD2
TGCGCCAGCAGCACGGGACTAGCGGGGGTGCGCACAGATACGCAGTATTTT
CASSTGLAGVRTDTQYF
>.|TRBV6-1|TRBJ2-1|.
TGTGCCAGCATCAGGGCGGGTGAGGGCTACAATGAGCAGTTCTTC
CASIRAGEGYNEQFF
>few|TRBV5-1|TRBJ2-5|.
TGCGCCAGCAGCTCCAACAGTGGGGATGAGACCCAGTACTTC
CASSSNSGDETQYF
>.|TRBV20-1|TRBJ2-3|.
TGCAGTGCTAGAGATTCCGGGCCAGATACGCAGTATTTT
CSARDSGPDTQYF
>.|TRBV4-2|TRBJ2-5|.
TGTGCCAGCAGCCAAGGAGTCAGGCTGTCCCAAGAGACCCAGTACTTC
CASSQGVRLSQETQYF
>.|TRBV7-8|TRBJ1-4|.
TGTGCCAGCAGCTTAGCCAGTACACGGGGTAATGAAAAACTGTTTTTT
CASSLASTRGNEKLFF
>few|TRBV4-2|TRBJ2-5|.
TGTGCCAGCAGCCAAGGGACGGCGTCGGGAGTTGAGACCCAGTACTTC
CASSQGTASGVETQYF
>few|TRBV12-3/TRBV12-4|TRBJ1-1|.
TGTGCCAGCACCTGGACTGAGAACACTGAAGCTTTCTTT
CASTWTENTEAFF
>few|TRBV5-5|TRBJ1-1|TRBD1
TGTGCCAGCAGCTCGACAGGGGGCCCGGTCACTGAAGCTTTCTTT
CASSSTGGPVTEAFF
>.|TRBV6-1|TRBJ1-5|TRBD1
TGTGCCAGCAGAAAGGACAGGGATAGCAATCAGCCCCAGCATTTT
CASRKDRDSNQPQHF